This is a list of T cell receptor beta chains from one sample in a study of identical twins. TCRdb re-analysed the 5' RACE reads in MiXCR, keeping a single row per CDR3 protein. The table lists about 240,000 distinct CDR3 sequences, about 10% of them singletons. The sample consisted of memory T cells sorted from blood. The receptors were sampled from a man between 50 and 59 years old in good health. Both conserved end residues are part of each CDR3. D genes are given only for firm matches. The size of a clone is reported for some rows only, either as once, few or many, or as a class for expanded clones.

d_call	v_call	clone_size	j_call	cdr3_nt	cdr3_aa
TRBD1	TRBV19	few	TRBJ2-7	TGTGCCAGTAGTATAGTTGGGACAGATGTATACGAGCAGTACTTC	CASSIVGTDVYEQYF
-	TRBV20-1	many	TRBJ1-4	TGCAGTGCTAGAGTCGACCTGGATTCGAATGAAAAACTGTTTTTT	CSARVDLDSNEKLFF
-	TRBV14	few	TRBJ1-6	TGTGCCAGCAGCCAGTTTACGGGACTTCGAGCTTCACCCCTCCACTTT	CASSQFTGLRASPLHF
-	TRBV12-3/TRBV12-4	-	TRBJ1-1	TGTGCCAGCAGTAAAACAGGTTGGGCTGAAGCTTTCTTT	CASSKTGWAEAFF
TRBD2	TRBV7-2	few	TRBJ2-4	TGTGCCAGCAGCTTAGGCCCGCTAGCGGGTGCCAAAAACATTCAGTACTTC	CASSLGPLAGAKNIQYF
-	TRBV19	few	TRBJ2-3	TGTGCCAGTAGTATAGTCCAGACAGGAGACACAGATACGCAGTATTTT	CASSIVQTGDTDTQYF
TRBD2	TRBV10-3	many	TRBJ2-1	TGTGCCATCAGGCCTAGCGGGAGCTCCTACAATGAGCAGTTCTTC	CAIRPSGSSYNEQFF
TRBD2	TRBV20-1	-	TRBJ2-3	TGCAGTGCTAGACTAGCGGGTCTACGCACAGATACGCAGTATTTT	CSARLAGLRTDTQYF
-	TRBV23-1	once	TRBJ1-2	TGCGCCAGCAGTCGGTCAGGGGAACACTATGGCTACACCTTC	CASSRSGEHYGYTF
TRBD1	TRBV12-3/TRBV12-4	-	TRBJ2-7	TGTGCCACGCGGGACAGGACCTCCTACGAGCAGTACTTC	CATRDRTSYEQYF
-	TRBV6-5	medium-sized	TRBJ2-7	TGTGCCAGCAGTTTTGGCAGCTCCTACGAGCAGTACTTC	CASSFGSSYEQYF
-	TRBV4-3	many	TRBJ2-1	TGCGCCAGCAGCCAGGGTCGAGGACAGTACAATGAGCAGTTCTTC	CASSQGRGQYNEQFF
-	TRBV28	few	TRBJ1-1	TGTGCCATCCGGGCGAACACTGAAGCTTTCTTT	CAIRANTEAFF
-	TRBV7-2	many	TRBJ1-6	TGTGCCAGCAGCCCCCTCGGGCTATCCCCCCTCCACTTT	CASSPLGLSPLHF
-	TRBV12-3/TRBV12-4	many	TRBJ2-3	TGTGCCAGCAGTATGGGGGCTAGCACAGATACGCAGTATTTT	CASSMGASTDTQYF
-	TRBV7-2	few	TRBJ2-2	TGTGCCAGCAGCTTACAGCGGGACACCGGGGAGCTGTTTTTT	CASSLQRDTGELFF
-	TRBV5-1	-	TRBJ1-4	TGCGCCAGCAGCTTCGCGTTGGGCGGGGGTGAAAAACTGTTTTTT	CASSFALGGGEKLFF
-	TRBV4-2	-	TRBJ1-4	TGTGCCAGCAGCCAAGAGACCGGAGAAAAACTGTTTTTT	CASSQETGEKLFF
-	TRBV10-2	few	TRBJ1-1	TGCGCCAGCACGGGGGGGTTGAACACTGAAGCTTTCTTT	CASTGGLNTEAFF
TRBD2	TRBV4-3	-	TRBJ2-6	TGCGCCAGCAGCCCAACCGGGACTAGCACCGGGGCCAACGTCCTGACTTTC	CASSPTGTSTGANVLTF
-	TRBV6-2/TRBV6-3	many	TRBJ2-5	TGTGCCAGCAGTTACGTTCTCGGACGGGACACCGAGGAGACCCAGTACTTC	CASSYVLGRDTEETQYF
TRBD2	TRBV6-1	many	TRBJ2-5	TGTGCCAGCACCAAAGCGGGGACAGAGACCCAGTACTTC	CASTKAGTETQYF
-	TRBV20-1	-	TRBJ2-5	TGCAGTGCTAGTTCGACCCTGGGAGAGACCCAGTACTTC	CSASSTLGETQYF
-	TRBV6-1	few	TRBJ2-5	TGTGCCAGCAGTAGGGAATTGGAGACCCAGTACTTC	CASSRELETQYF
-	TRBV25-1	few	TRBJ2-1	TGTGCCACCGCTTATAGCGGAATGTGGTTCTTC	CATAYSGMWFF
TRBD2	TRBV20-1	-	TRBJ2-1	TGCAGTGCTAGAGTTACCGGGACTAGCGGATACAATGAGCAGTTCTTC	CSARVTGTSGYNEQFF
-	TRBV2	-	TRBJ2-7	TGTGCCAGCAGTACTCAGGGTCACGAGCAGTACTTC	CASSTQGHEQYF
-	TRBV27	few	TRBJ1-1	TGTGCCAGCAGTTTAACCCCCGGTGGTACTGAAGCTTTCTTT	CASSLTPGGTEAFF
TRBD1	TRBV28	many	TRBJ1-2	TGTGCCAGCAGTTTCCCGACAGGGGGCCGGAATGGCTACACCTTC	CASSFPTGGRNGYTF
-	TRBV3-1	-	TRBJ2-2	TGTGCCAGCAGCCCCTTTAGCGGTACCGGGGAGCTGTTTTTT	CASSPFSGTGELFF
-	TRBV6-2/TRBV6-3	-	TRBJ2-2	TGTGCCAGCAGTCTAAGGCGTGGCAGGAACACCGGGGAGCTGTTTTTT	CASSLRRGRNTGELFF
-	TRBV20-1	many	TRBJ1-2	TGCAGTGCGACAGGACAGACCTATGGCTACACCTTC	CSATGQTYGYTF
-	TRBV27	many	TRBJ1-2	TGTGCCGCCCGGGGGCAGACTAGTACTCATGGCTACACCTTC	CAARGQTSTHGYTF